The 7 T cell receptor beta chains presented below share a single source sample, sequenced in a study of blood T cell repertoires in COVID-19. Measured with immunoSEQ multiplex PCR; TCRdb has only the in-frame clones, and not every one. The sample has 120,000 or so clones; 70% to 85% are singletons. The sequencing sample was made of peripheral blood. The receptors stem from a woman in her 70s with acute or convalescent COVID-19.

This chain joins TRBV5-6 and TRBJ2-2; D perhaps matches TRBD1 (5 bases). V dropped 0 bases and J dropped 2 bases, with 17 bases sitting between them. This CDR3 is 18 amino acids long. Germline loops: CDR1 SGHDT, CDR2 YYEEEE. The CDR3 loop is CASSLEYVGRDNTGELFF. The CDR3 DNA follows: TGTGCCAGCAGCTTGGAGTACGTGGGCAGGGATAACACCGGGGAGCTGTTTTTT.

The chain carries TRBV5-6 and TRBJ1-5; the match to TRBD1 covers 7 bases. The CDR3 runs 17 residues. The germline CDR1 and CDR2 sequences are SGHDT and YYEEEE. J was trimmed by 1 base and V by 0 bases; bases with no gene match: 7. CDR3: CASSLASGGLSNQPQHF. CDR3 DNA sequence: TGTGCCAGCAGCTTGGCCTCAGGGGGATTAAGCAATCAGCCCCAGCATTTT.

The rearrangement uses TRBV19 and TRBJ1-2; unclear D gene. Trimming pared 3 bases from V and 7 bases from J, leaving 12 bases between. Germline V gene lookup returns CDR1 LNHDA and CDR2 SQIVND (reference sequence). CDR3 length: 13 residues. The CDR3 DNA reads as TGTGCCAGTAGTATCGGGCGGGAAGGTGGCTACACCTTC. Its protein product is CASSIGREGGYTF.

The chain combines TRBV28 with TRBJ1-5; possible D gene TRBD1, 6 bases. V gave up 7 bases and J gave up 1 base, with 17 bases separating them. This CDR3 has 16 amino acids. Germline V CDR1 and CDR2: MDHEN, SYDVKM. CDR3 in amino acids: CASTAAGATSNQPQHF. Written as DNA, the CDR3 is TGTGCCAGCACCGCGGCGGGGGCGACGAGCAATCAGCCCCAGCATTTT.

V is TRBV13 and J is TRBJ2-3; TRBD1 matches 8 bases. Germline V gene data show CDR1 as PRHDT and CDR2 as FYEKMQ (reference sequence). This CDR3 spans 15 amino acids. With V trimmed by 5 bases and J by 2 bases, 6 bases remained unmatched. DNA for the CDR3: TGTGCCAGCAGCCGAGACAGGGGAATCACAGATACGCAGTATTTT. It codes for CASSRDRGITDTQYF.

The chain uses TRBV5-6 and TRBJ2-6, with D perhaps TRBD1 (6 bases). V dropped 4 bases and J dropped 0 bases, with 17 bases sitting between them. Germline V gives CDR1 SGHDT, CDR2 YYEEEE. The CDR3 consists of 18 residues. CDR3 DNA sequence: TGTGCCAGCAGCCAACAGGGATACGAAGACTCTGGGGCCAACGTCCTGACTTTC. This translates into CASSQQGYEDSGANVLTF. The variable domain in full, with the rest retrieved from reference TRBV5-6 and TRBJ2-6, is DAGVTQSPTHLIKTRGQQVTLRCSPKSGHDTVSWYQQALGQGPQFIFQYYEEEERQRGNFPDRFSGHQFPNYSSELNVNALLLGDSALYLCASSQQGYEDSGANVLTFGAGSRLTVL.

This rearrangement joins TRBV18 to TRBJ2-1, with 9 bases lining up with TRBD2. CDR3 length: 15 amino acids. The J segment lost 1 base and the V segment lost 6 bases, leaving 4 bases of the junction unmatched. Germline CDR1 is KGHSH and CDR2 is LQKENI. The CDR3 DNA follows: TGTGCCAGCTCTCCGGGACTAGCTTCCTACAATGAGCAGTTCTTC. Amino acid sequence: CASSPGLASYNEQFF.